This is a list of T cell receptor beta chains from one sample in a study of OX40 agonist ivuxolimab in advanced cancers. Assay: immunoSEQ multiplex PCR; the TCRdb copy retains only in-frame clones and omits some. The data contain roughly 89,000 clones, 86% of them singletons. Sequenced here: CD4+ or CD8+ T cells sorted from blood, sampled in a trial of the OX40 agonist ivuxolimab. These receptors originate from an adult with an advanced solid tumor such as melanoma, head and neck, liver or kidney cancer. The conserved cysteine and the conserved F or W are not part of the CDR3 here. Fields, in order: CDR3 protein, V gene, J gene.

AWSVGQGAYEQY	TRBV30	TRBJ2-7
ASSQEGGVGNTIY	TRBV4-3	TRBJ1-3
ASSPRQGRYSNQPQH	TRBV7-8	TRBJ1-5
ASSYGQGNTEAF	TRBV6-5	TRBJ1-1
AWNWGSMNTEAF	TRBV30	TRBJ1-1
ASSLDVDRAYEQY	TRBV5-6	TRBJ2-7
ATQISPYEQY	TRBV27	TRBJ2-7
ASSLTGYGNEQF	TRBV7-2	TRBJ2-1
ASSLGTEAF	TRBV7-9	TRBJ1-1
ASSSETGLAKNIQY	TRBV6-6	TRBJ2-4
ASSLGVVDQPQH	TRBV7-8	TRBJ1-5
ASSLVGRGVEKLF	TRBV7-8	TRBJ1-4
ASSYGTSRYNEQF	TRBV6-5	TRBJ2-1
ASGGERIRTEAF	TRBV2	TRBJ1-1
ASSLEVGYT	TRBV7-9	TRBJ1-2
ASSYTGESGYT	TRBV7-9	TRBJ1-2
ASSLNPGNTIY	TRBV27	TRBJ1-3
ASSSGSSEAF	TRBV7-9	TRBJ1-1
ASSIRRAGGTRETQY	TRBV19	TRBJ2-5
ASSLVTGQGYSPLH	TRBV5-1	TRBJ1-6
ATSRDGGEQETQY	TRBV15	TRBJ2-5
ASSEQGGSNQPQH	TRBV6-1	TRBJ1-5
ASRAPGQGVRYT	TRBV6-1	TRBJ1-2
ASSSGPYSNQPQH	TRBV5-6	TRBJ1-5
ASSTPYSPLH	TRBV6-5	TRBJ1-6
ASSLGRNTEAF	TRBV7-2	TRBJ1-1
ASSLGAGGRETQY	TRBV7-8	TRBJ2-5
ASSGPGTPSRDTIY	TRBV19	TRBJ1-3
ASEKAGQSHYGYT	TRBV6-1	TRBJ1-2
ASSETGRLYEQY	TRBV19	TRBJ2-7
ASSSLMNTEAF	TRBV7-9	TRBJ1-1
ASSLSPGGAHEQY	TRBV27	TRBJ2-7
ASSQDSGRVYEQY	TRBV7-9	TRBJ2-7